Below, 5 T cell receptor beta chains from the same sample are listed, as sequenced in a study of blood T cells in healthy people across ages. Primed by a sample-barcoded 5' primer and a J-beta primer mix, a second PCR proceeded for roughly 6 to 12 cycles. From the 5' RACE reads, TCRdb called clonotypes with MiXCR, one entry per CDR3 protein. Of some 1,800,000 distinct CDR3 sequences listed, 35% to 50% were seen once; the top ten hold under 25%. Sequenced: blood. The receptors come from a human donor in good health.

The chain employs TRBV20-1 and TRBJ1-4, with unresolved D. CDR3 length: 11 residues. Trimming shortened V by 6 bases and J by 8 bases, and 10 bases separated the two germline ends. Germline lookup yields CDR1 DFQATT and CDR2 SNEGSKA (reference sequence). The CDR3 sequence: CSADLMEKLFF. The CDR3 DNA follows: TGCAGTGCGGATCTCATGGAAAAACTGTTTTTT.

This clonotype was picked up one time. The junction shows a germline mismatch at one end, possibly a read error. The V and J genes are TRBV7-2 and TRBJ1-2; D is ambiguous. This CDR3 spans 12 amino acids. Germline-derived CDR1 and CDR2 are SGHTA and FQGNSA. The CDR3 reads CTSSLQDYGYTF. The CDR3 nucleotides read TGTACCAGCAGCTTACAGGACTATGGCTATACCTTC.

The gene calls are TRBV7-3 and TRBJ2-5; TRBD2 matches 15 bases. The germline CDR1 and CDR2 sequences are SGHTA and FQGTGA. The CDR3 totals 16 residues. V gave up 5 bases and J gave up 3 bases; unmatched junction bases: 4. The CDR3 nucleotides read TGTGCCAGCAGCAAAGGACTAGCGGGGGGGGAAGAGACCCAGTACTTC. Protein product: CASSKGLAGGEETQYF.

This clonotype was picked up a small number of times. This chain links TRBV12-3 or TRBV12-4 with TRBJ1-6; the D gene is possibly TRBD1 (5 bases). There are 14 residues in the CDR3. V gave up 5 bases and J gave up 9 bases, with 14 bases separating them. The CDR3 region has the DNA TGTGCCAGCAGTCCCAGGGACGGACGTTCACCCCTCCACTTT. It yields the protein CASSPRDGRSPLHF.

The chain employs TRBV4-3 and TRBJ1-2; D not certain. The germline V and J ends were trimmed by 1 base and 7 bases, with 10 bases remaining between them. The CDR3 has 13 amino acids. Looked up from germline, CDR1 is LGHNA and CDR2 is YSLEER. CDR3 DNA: TGCGCCAGCAGCCAAGCCCCGGAGATTGGCTACACCTTC. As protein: CASSQAPEIGYTF.